Listed below are T cell receptor beta chains from one sample, sequenced in a study of blood T cell repertoires in COVID-19. Sequencing used immunoSEQ multiplex PCR; TCRdb keeps in-frame clones, though not all of them. The sample carries 210,000 or so clones, 70% to 90% recorded once. Sequencing was done on a sample of peripheral blood. These receptors originate from a woman younger than 30 who had recovered from COVID-19. Both conserved end residues are part of each CDR3. The order of the fields is V gene, J gene, D gene, clone size, CDR3 DNA, CDR3 protein. D genes are given only for firm matches. Where a row states a size, it is once, few, many or the class of an expanded clone; other rows omit it.

v_call: TRBV20-1
j_call: TRBJ2-2
d_call: TRBD2
clone_size: NA
cdr3_nt: TGCAGTGCTAGTTACAGCGGGAGGATCTACACCGGGGAGCTGTTTTTT
cdr3_aa: CSASYSGRIYTGELFF

v_call: TRBV9
j_call: TRBJ2-5
d_call: TRBD2
clone_size: NA
cdr3_nt: TGTGCCAGCAGCGCCTCACTAGCGGGGGCAGGTGAGACCCAGTACTTC
cdr3_aa: CASSASLAGAGETQYF

v_call: TRBV18
j_call: TRBJ1-5
d_call: NA
clone_size: few
cdr3_nt: TGTGCCAGCTCACAAGACAGCTATCAGCCCCAGCATTTT
cdr3_aa: CASSQDSYQPQHF

v_call: TRBV19
j_call: TRBJ1-2
d_call: TRBD1
clone_size: NA
cdr3_nt: TGTGCCAGTAGTATACTCGACAGGGTCTATGGCTACACCTTC
cdr3_aa: CASSILDRVYGYTF

v_call: TRBV6-4
j_call: TRBJ2-3
d_call: NA
clone_size: NA
cdr3_nt: TGTGCCAGCAGCGCTTCCCGGCAGGGTAGCACAGATACGCAGTATTTT
cdr3_aa: CASSASRQGSTDTQYF

v_call: TRBV28
j_call: TRBJ1-2
d_call: NA
clone_size: NA
cdr3_nt: TGTGCCAGCAGTTTATATCCGTATGGCTACACCTTC
cdr3_aa: CASSLYPYGYTF

v_call: TRBV29-1
j_call: TRBJ1-2
d_call: NA
clone_size: NA
cdr3_nt: TGCAGCGTTGGGTTGAGGGTTGACTATGGCTACACCTTC
cdr3_aa: CSVGLRVDYGYTF

v_call: TRBV18
j_call: TRBJ2-3
d_call: NA
clone_size: NA
cdr3_nt: TGTGCCAGCTCACCGGTCTCTGGGGGCCTCACAGATACGCAGTATTTT
cdr3_aa: CASSPVSGGLTDTQYF

v_call: TRBV7-9
j_call: TRBJ1-3
d_call: NA
clone_size: NA
cdr3_nt: TGTGCCAGCAGCTTAGGTGGAGATGGAAACACCATATATTTT
cdr3_aa: CASSLGGDGNTIYF

v_call: TRBV6-2/TRBV6-3
j_call: TRBJ2-7
d_call: TRBD1
clone_size: once
cdr3_nt: TGTGCCAGCAGTGAGACAGGGGGGTTCTACGAGCAGTACTTC
cdr3_aa: CASSETGGFYEQYF

v_call: TRBV29-1
j_call: TRBJ1-4
d_call: TRBD1
clone_size: NA
cdr3_nt: TGCAGCGTGGCGGGGACAGGCCTAAATGAAAAACTGTTTTTT
cdr3_aa: CSVAGTGLNEKLFF

v_call: TRBV14
j_call: TRBJ2-7
d_call: TRBD2
clone_size: NA
cdr3_nt: TGTGCCAGCAGCCTAGCGGGAGGGTACAAGCAGTACTTC
cdr3_aa: CASSLAGGYKQYF

v_call: TRBV9
j_call: TRBJ1-1
d_call: TRBD1
clone_size: NA
cdr3_nt: TGTGCCAGCAGCCCACGGACAGGGGTTGAAGCTTTCTTT
cdr3_aa: CASSPRTGVEAFF

v_call: TRBV9
j_call: TRBJ1-1
d_call: NA
clone_size: few
cdr3_nt: TGTGCCAGCAGCGTAGCGACAGCAAACACTGAAGCTTTCTTT
cdr3_aa: CASSVATANTEAFF

v_call: TRBV4-2
j_call: TRBJ1-3
d_call: NA
clone_size: NA
cdr3_nt: TGTGCCAGCAGCCAAGAGTCGGGACATTTATCTGGAAACACCATATATTTT
cdr3_aa: CASSQESGHLSGNTIYF

v_call: TRBV27
j_call: TRBJ1-5
d_call: NA
clone_size: NA
cdr3_nt: TGTGCCAGCAGTTTGGGGCCCGTTCGCAATCAGCCCCAGCATTTT
cdr3_aa: CASSLGPVRNQPQHF

v_call: TRBV7-3
j_call: TRBJ2-1
d_call: TRBD1
clone_size: few
cdr3_nt: TGTGCCAGCAGCCCTGGACAGGGGAGAGGCAATGAGCAGTTCTTC
cdr3_aa: CASSPGQGRGNEQFF

v_call: TRBV4-3
j_call: TRBJ2-3
d_call: NA
clone_size: NA
cdr3_nt: TGCGCCAGCAGCCAAGATACGGGGAGCGGCACAGATACGCAGTATTTT
cdr3_aa: CASSQDTGSGTDTQYF

v_call: TRBV7-9
j_call: TRBJ2-5
d_call: NA
clone_size: NA
cdr3_nt: TGTGCCAGCAGCTTAGTTGGGGGAGGAGAGACCCAGTACTTC
cdr3_aa: CASSLVGGGETQYF

v_call: TRBV5-1
j_call: TRBJ2-1
d_call: NA
clone_size: NA
cdr3_nt: TGCGCCAGCAGCATTAGTTTCGGCAATGAGCAGTTCTTC
cdr3_aa: CASSISFGNEQFF

v_call: TRBV6-6
j_call: TRBJ1-2
d_call: TRBD1
clone_size: NA
cdr3_nt: TGTGCCAGCAGGGACAGGGGGGGCTATGGCTACACCTTC
cdr3_aa: CASRDRGGYGYTF

v_call: TRBV27
j_call: TRBJ2-3
d_call: TRBD2
clone_size: NA
cdr3_nt: TGTGCCAGCAGAGGAGCGGGGTGGGCAGATACGCAGTATTTT
cdr3_aa: CASRGAGWADTQYF

v_call: TRBV4-2
j_call: TRBJ2-7
d_call: TRBD1
clone_size: NA
cdr3_nt: TGTGCCAGCAGCCAAGTGGGACAGACTCTGGACGAGCAGTACTTC
cdr3_aa: CASSQVGQTLDEQYF

v_call: TRBV19
j_call: TRBJ1-1
d_call: NA
clone_size: NA
cdr3_nt: TGTGCCAGTAGTATAATAGATAACACTGAAGCTTTCTTT
cdr3_aa: CASSIIDNTEAFF

v_call: TRBV5-6
j_call: TRBJ2-2
d_call: TRBD1
clone_size: once
cdr3_nt: TGTGCCAGCAGCTTGGCCACAGGGGCCGGGGAGCTGTTTTTT
cdr3_aa: CASSLATGAGELFF

v_call: TRBV19
j_call: TRBJ2-3
d_call: NA
clone_size: NA
cdr3_nt: TGTGCCAGTCGAGCTAGCGTGACTACAGATACGCAGTATTTT
cdr3_aa: CASRASVTTDTQYF

v_call: TRBV5-1
j_call: TRBJ2-2
d_call: TRBD2
clone_size: NA
cdr3_nt: TGCGCCAGCAGCTCCTCGACGGCGGGAGTGGAAACCGGGGAGCTGTTTTTT
cdr3_aa: CASSSSTAGVETGELFF

v_call: TRBV27
j_call: TRBJ2-7
d_call: TRBD2
clone_size: NA
cdr3_nt: TGTGCCAGCAGTTTCGGGACTAGCGGAGCCTACGAGCAGTACTTC
cdr3_aa: CASSFGTSGAYEQYF

v_call: TRBV7-8
j_call: TRBJ1-2
d_call: TRBD1
clone_size: NA
cdr3_nt: TGTGCCAGCAGCGCAACTTCGACAGGGCTCTATGGCTACACCTTC
cdr3_aa: CASSATSTGLYGYTF

v_call: TRBV11-2
j_call: TRBJ1-3
d_call: TRBD1
clone_size: NA
cdr3_nt: TGTGCCAGCAGCTTCGACAGGGTAGCTGGAAACACCATATATTTT
cdr3_aa: CASSFDRVAGNTIYF

v_call: TRBV5-4
j_call: TRBJ2-7
d_call: TRBD1
clone_size: NA
cdr3_nt: TGTGCCAGCAGCTCCCCGGGACAGGGGTCCTACGAGCAGTACTTC
cdr3_aa: CASSSPGQGSYEQYF

v_call: TRBV12-3/TRBV12-4
j_call: TRBJ1-1
d_call: NA
clone_size: NA
cdr3_nt: TGTGCCAGCACCCCCTCCGAGGGCACTGAAGCTTTCTTT
cdr3_aa: CASTPSEGTEAFF

v_call: TRBV27
j_call: TRBJ1-2
d_call: TRBD1
clone_size: once
cdr3_nt: TGTGCCAGCAGTTTATCGGGGGACAGAAATTACTATGGCTACACCTTC
cdr3_aa: CASSLSGDRNYYGYTF

v_call: TRBV9
j_call: TRBJ2-7
d_call: TRBD1
clone_size: NA
cdr3_nt: TGTGCCAGCAGCGTAGACCCCGGGACAGGGCTTTACGAGCAGTACTTC
cdr3_aa: CASSVDPGTGLYEQYF

v_call: TRBV7-9
j_call: TRBJ2-7
d_call: TRBD2
clone_size: few
cdr3_nt: TGTGCCAGCAGGGGTCAGCGGGAGGGCCACGAGCAGTACTTC
cdr3_aa: CASRGQREGHEQYF

v_call: TRBV6-5
j_call: TRBJ1-5
d_call: TRBD1
clone_size: NA
cdr3_nt: TGTGCCAGCAGCCACCGACAGGGGGCTGTGCCCCAGCATTTT
cdr3_aa: CASSHRQGAVPQHF

v_call: TRBV25-1
j_call: TRBJ2-7
d_call: TRBD1
clone_size: NA
cdr3_nt: TGTGCCAGCAGTGAAAACAGGGGCTACGAGCAGTACTTC
cdr3_aa: CASSENRGYEQYF

v_call: TRBV7-2
j_call: TRBJ2-1
d_call: TRBD2
clone_size: NA
cdr3_nt: TGTGCCAGCAGCTTAGTTCCAGCGGGAAGCTCCTACAATGAGCAGTTCTTC
cdr3_aa: CASSLVPAGSSYNEQFF

v_call: TRBV7-3
j_call: TRBJ2-1
d_call: NA
clone_size: NA
cdr3_nt: TGTGCCAGCAGCCGCACTAGAAACAATGAGCAGTTCTTC
cdr3_aa: CASSRTRNNEQFF

v_call: TRBV27
j_call: TRBJ2-3
d_call: TRBD2
clone_size: NA
cdr3_nt: TGTGCCAGTGGGGGGACTAGGGGCACAGATACGCAGTATTTT
cdr3_aa: CASGGTRGTDTQYF